Described below is a single T cell receptor beta chain sequence and its context. As for time point: newly diagnosed GD, antithyroid drugs for less than 3 months. Extracted PBMC RNA gave rise to the TCR library. From each patient, nine milliliters of peripheral blood was drawn and collected into an EDTA anticoagulant tube. This record comes from a study of regulatory T cells in long-lasting Graves disease. For TCR beta, libraries came from iRepertoire HTBI primers and Arm-PCR of CDR3 regions. TCRdb fed the multiplex PCR reads into MiXCR, producing one record per CDR3 protein. Here the sample spans about 470,000 distinct CDR3 sequences, more than 13% being singletons. These same data were also listed under a study on T cells in Graves' hyperthyroidism and ophthalmopathy. As that study records: Initially, a first-round RT-PCR of the TCR CDR3 employed the HTBI primer set.

This sequence was found in a woman in her twenties or thirties with Graves disease. The sequencing here drew on peripheral blood mononuclear cells (PBMCs), taken at new diagnosis, from a patient treated with antithyroid drugs.

The CDR3 sequence: CASSSSPAGTGELFF. DNA for the CDR3: TGTGCCAGCAGTTCAAGCCCGGCGGGGACCGGGGAGCTGTTTTTT. The chain joins TRBV12-3 or TRBV12-4 to TRBJ2-2; TRBD2 might be the D (6 bases). The CDR3 is 15 amino acids. Trimming removed 4 bases at V and 5 bases at J, with 14 bases between.